This is a list of T cell receptor beta chains from one sample in a study of blood T cell repertoires in COVID-19. Measured with immunoSEQ multiplex PCR; TCRdb has only the in-frame clones, and not every one. Of hundreds of thousands of clones in the sample, around 84% were seen once. The sample taken for sequencing was peripheral blood. The origin of the receptors is a man aged 25-40 years with active or convalescent COVID-19. Both conserved end residues are part of each CDR3. The D gene is left open where the match is weak. The size of a clone is reported for some rows only, either as once, few or many, or as a class for expanded clones.

>16|.|TRBD1|TRBV14|TRBJ2-2
TGTGCCAGCAGCCAACTACAGGGGGCGGGCACCGGGGAGCTGTTTTTT
CASSQLQGAGTGELFF
>15|once|TRBD1|TRBV7-9|TRBJ1-2
TGTGCCAGCAGCGGACGACAGGGGAACTACTATGGCTACACCTTC
CASSGRQGNYYGYTF
>14|.|.|TRBV6-5|TRBJ2-7
TGTGCCAGCAGTTACGGCGGCAGTACCTACGAGCAGTACTTC
CASSYGGSTYEQYF
>15|.|TRBD1|TRBV5-1|TRBJ2-4
TGCGCCAGCAGCCTGGCGGGACAGGCACAAAACATTCAGTACTTC
CASSLAGQAQNIQYF
>11|.|.|TRBV28|TRBJ1-5
TGTGCCAGCAGTCCTAATCAGCCCCAGCATTTT
CASSPNQPQHF
>11|few|.|TRBV3-1/TRBV3-2|TRBJ2-7
TGTGCCAGCAGCCATCGTCGGGAGCAGTACTTC
CASSHRREQYF
>12|.|TRBD1|TRBV19|TRBJ1-2
TGTGCCAGTAGTATCACAGGGGTCGGCTACACCTTC
CASSITGVGYTF
>15|.|TRBD1|TRBV2|TRBJ2-5
TGTGCCAGCAGTAAGGACAGGGGGGACCAAGAGACCCAGTACTTC
CASSKDRGDQETQYF
>13|.|.|TRBV30|TRBJ2-6
TGTGCCTGGCAGGGGTCTGGGGCCAACGTCCTGACTTTC
CAWQGSGANVLTF
>13|few|.|TRBV5-1|TRBJ1-5
TGCGCCAGCTCCCGGGGTAGCAATCAGCCCCAGCATTTT
CASSRGSNQPQHF
>16|.|TRBD1|TRBV11-1|TRBJ1-1
TGTGCCAGCAGCTGGGACAGGTCTCGATCTTACACTGAAGCTTTCTTT
CASSWDRSRSYTEAFF
>16|.|.|TRBV5-1|TRBJ1-2
TGCGCCAGCAGCTTGGGCCCAGGGAAAGCTAACTATGGCTACACCTTC
CASSLGPGKANYGYTF
>15|.|.|TRBV7-2|TRBJ1-5
TGTGCCAGCAGCTTATTGGGGGCGAGCAATCAGCCCCAGCATTTT
CASSLLGASNQPQHF
>14|.|TRBD2|TRBV19|TRBJ2-1
TGTGCCAGTAGTATCCTGACTAGCGGTCAGGAGCAGTTCTTC
CASSILTSGQEQFF
>15|.|.|TRBV7-7|TRBJ2-7
TGTGCTAGCAGCTTAGCGTTGAGCAAATCCTACGAGCAGTACTTC
CASSLALSKSYEQYF
>13|.|.|TRBV27|TRBJ2-7
TGTGCCAGCAGTTTCGACAGGCGGTACGAGCAGTACTTC
CASSFDRRYEQYF
>12|.|.|TRBV3-1/TRBV3-2|TRBJ2-3
TGTGCCAGCAGCCAACCCTCAGATACGCAGTATTTT
CASSQPSDTQYF
>16|.|TRBD2|TRBV9|TRBJ2-1
TGTGCCAGCAGTACTAGCGGGGGGGTAAAAGACAATGAGCAGTTCTTC
CASSTSGGVKDNEQFF
>14|.|.|TRBV5-1|TRBJ1-2
TGCGCCAGCAGCTTCGACAGCCGTGGCTATGGCTACACCTTC
CASSFDSRGYGYTF
>11|.|.|TRBV29-1|TRBJ2-3
TGCAGCGCCGTACCACGGGATACGCAGTATTTT
CSAVPRDTQYF
>16|.|TRBD1|TRBV6-6|TRBJ1-5
TGTGCCAGCAGTTACTCAACGAACAGGGGGACCCAGCCCCAGCATTTT
CASSYSTNRGTQPQHF
>12|.|TRBD2|TRBV6-1|TRBJ2-1
TGTGCCAGTGGGACTAGCGTCAATGAGCAGTTCTTC
CASGTSVNEQFF
>19|.|TRBD2|TRBV18|TRBJ2-6
TGTGCCAGCTCACCGCCGGGACTAGCGGGGAGCTCTGGGGCCAACGTCCTGACTTTC
CASSPPGLAGSSGANVLTF
>15|.|TRBD2|TRBV4-1|TRBJ2-5
TGCGCCAGCAGCCAACTTCTAGCGGGGCAAGAGACCCAGTACTTC
CASSQLLAGQETQYF
>13|.|TRBD1|TRBV11-2|TRBJ2-5
TGTGCCAGCAGCTTAGAAGGGGACAGAAGACAGTACTTC
CASSLEGDRRQYF
>16|.|TRBD2|TRBV4-3|TRBJ2-2
TGCGCCAGCAGCTTCGGGAGGGGGGGTAGCACCGGGGAGCTGTTTTTT
CASSFGRGGSTGELFF
>16|.|.|TRBV27|TRBJ2-3
TGTGCCAGCAGTTTATTGCCGGGGAGGTCCACAGATACGCAGTATTTT
CASSLLPGRSTDTQYF
>13|.|.|TRBV19|TRBJ2-5
TGTGCCAGTAGTATAGATTCCAGGGGAACCCAGTACTTC
CASSIDSRGTQYF
>16|.|.|TRBV11-2|TRBJ2-3
TGTGCCAGCAGCTTGCCCTTGGGGGCGGGCACAGATACGCAGTATTTT
CASSLPLGAGTDTQYF
>13|.|.|TRBV19|TRBJ2-7
TGTGCCAGTAGTATCGGGGAAGTCTACGAGCAGTACTTC
CASSIGEVYEQYF
>13|.|.|TRBV5-1|TRBJ1-1
TGCGCCAGCAGCTTGATCCCGGGCACTGAAGCTTTCTTT
CASSLIPGTEAFF
>16|.|.|TRBV19|TRBJ2-2
TGTGCCAGTACCCAGTTTGGGCAGATGAACACCGGGGAGCTGTTTTTT
CASTQFGQMNTGELFF
>16|.|TRBD1|TRBV6-5|TRBJ2-6
TGTGCCAGCAGTTACGGGACAGGGACCGGGGCCAACGTCCTGACTTTC
CASSYGTGTGANVLTF
>14|once|TRBD1|TRBV19|TRBJ1-2
TGTGCCAGTAGTATAGCGGGGACAGGGTATGGCTACACCTTC
CASSIAGTGYGYTF
>17|.|TRBD1|TRBV5-1|TRBJ2-5
TGCGCCAGCAGCTCTACCTCCCGACAGGGGGCAGGGGAGACCCAGTACTTC
CASSSTSRQGAGETQYF
>14|.|.|TRBV25-1|TRBJ2-5
TGTGCCAGCAGTGAAACGGTCCCCCCGTGGACCCAGTACTTC
CASSETVPPWTQYF
>13|.|.|TRBV7-3|TRBJ1-2
TGTGCCAGCAGCTTAGGGGGGAACTATGGCTACACCTTC
CASSLGGNYGYTF
>17|.|TRBD1|TRBV9|TRBJ1-2
TGTGCCAGCAGCGTAGGCCGGGACAGATACTCTAACTATGGCTACACCTTC
CASSVGRDRYSNYGYTF
>16|.|.|TRBV21-1|TRBJ1-2
TGTGCCAGCAGCCCCCGCTACGACAGGGGGCCCTATGGCTACACCTTC
CASSPRYDRGPYGYTF
>18|.|.|TRBV4-3|TRBJ2-1
TGCGCCAGCAGCCAAGGGGGCCCAGGGGCCAGCTCCTACAATGAGCAGTTCTTC
CASSQGGPGASSYNEQFF
>13|.|.|TRBV5-1|TRBJ2-5
TGCGCCAGCAGACCGGGAACGCAAGAGACCCAGTACTTC
CASRPGTQETQYF
>14|.|TRBD1|TRBV5-1|TRBJ2-7
TGCGCCAGCAGCCCGGACAGGGGGCTGGGGGAGCAGTACTTC
CASSPDRGLGEQYF